A single sample gave rise to the 26 T cell receptor beta chains below, sequenced in a study of beta chain features in type 1 diabetes. What these receptors recognize is not known. The sequenced template was cDNA made from the entire isolated RNA. Clones were sequenced by immunoSEQ multiplex PCR, and TCRdb holds only the in-frame ones, with some missing. The sample carries about 160,000 clones, 6.5% to 10% recorded once. Study-wide points: Across all four CD4+ subsets, people with type 1 diabetes showed modestly shorter TCRB CDR3s.

The material sequenced was central memory CD4+ T cells from blood. The receptor source for this set is a young woman with type 1 diabetes.

This clone was counted only a few times. The rearrangement joins TRBV4-2 to TRBJ1-2; TRBD1 matches 8 bases. Germline trimming cut 1 base from V and 4 bases from J; bases unmatched to any gene: 8. The CDR3 consists of 16 residues. Germline assignment: CDR1 LGHNA and CDR2 YNFKEQ. The CDR3 here is CASSQAQGQGSYGYTF. CDR3 nucleotides: TGTGCCAGCAGCCAAGCCCAAGGACAGGGAAGCTATGGCTACACCTTC.

The chain links TRBV6-5 to TRBJ1-3; 8 positions match TRBD1. Germline CDR1 is MNHEY and CDR2 is SVGAGI. The CDR3 length is 14 residues. The V gene end was trimmed by 7 bases and the J gene end by 6 bases; junction bases not matched to a gene: 8. CDR3 sequence reads: CASKDRVDENTIYF. CDR3 DNA: TGTGCCAGCAAGGACAGGGTGGACGAAAACACCATATATTTT.

This chain links TRBV5-8 with TRBJ1-2; no firm D call. The CDR3 spans 12 residues. The V gene's germline CDR1 is SGHTS and CDR2 YDEGEE. Trimming removed 2 bases from V and 7 bases from J, with 9 bases in between. DNA for the CDR3: TGTGCCAGCAGCTTCCCAAGAGGTGGCTACACCTTC. This translates into CASSFPRGGYTF.

This sequence joins TRBV5-4 and TRBJ2-3; 8 bases map to TRBD1. There are 13 residues in the CDR3. Germline V gene data show CDR1 as SGHNT and CDR2 as YYREEE (reference sequence). The V gene end was trimmed by 7 bases and the J gene end by 6 bases; junction bases not matched to a gene: 7. CDR3 region: CASRLQGGDTQYF. The CDR3 DNA sequence: TGTGCCAGCCGTCTACAGGGGGGCGATACGCAGTATTTT.

This clone has more than one count but fewer than ten. V usage is TRBV5-1 and J usage is TRBJ2-5; D is undetermined. Trimming shortened V by 0 bases and J by 4 bases, and 16 bases separated the two germline ends. This CDR3 spans 16 amino acids. Germline V gives CDR1 SGHRS, CDR2 YFSETQ. This CDR3 is CASSLGISSQIETQYF. CDR3 DNA sequence: TGCGCCAGCAGCTTGGGAATCAGTTCCCAGATAGAGACCCAGTACTTC.

This clone was seen a handful of times. This chain joins TRBV29-1 and TRBJ2-1; 10 nucleotides agree with TRBD2. Germline V gene lookup returns CDR1 SQVTM and CDR2 ANQGSEA. With 5 bases clipped from V and 7 bases from J, the junction kept 5 bases outside the gene matches. This CDR3 is built from 13 residues. Here the CDR3 reads CSVPSGGANEQFF. As DNA, the CDR3 is TGCAGCGTTCCCAGCGGGGGGGCAAATGAGCAGTTCTTC.

The chain is built from TRBV29-1 and TRBJ2-7; the D gene is possibly TRBD2 (6 bases). V dropped 4 bases and J dropped 3 bases, with 22 bases sitting between them. CDR1 SQVTM and CDR2 ANQGSEA come from the germline V gene. This CDR3 region has 16 residues. The CDR3 sequence is CSVVEGLVHEGYEQYF. As DNA, the CDR3 is TGCAGCGTTGTGGAGGGGTTAGTTCACGAGGGCTACGAGCAGTACTTC.

This clone occurred a few times. J is TRBJ1-2 and V is TRBV10-3, with D unclear. From germline, CDR1 is ENHRY and CDR2 SYGVKD. The CDR3 extends over 15 amino acids. V was pared by 6 bases and J by 1 base, with 15 bases between. CDR3: CAIRASATLNYGYTF. CDR3 bases: TGTGCCATCAGAGCGAGCGCCACCCTTAACTATGGCTACACCTTC.

The rearrangement uses TRBV4-3 and TRBJ2-7, with 7 bases fitting TRBD2. The CDR3 is 15 residues long. After removal of 1 base from V and 7 bases from J, the junction contained 10 bases not matched to a gene. The germline V gene encodes CDR1 LGHNA and CDR2 YSLEER. CDR3 loop: CASSQAPLGGDEQYF. CDR3 coding DNA: TGCGCCAGCAGCCAAGCACCTTTGGGGGGGGATGAGCAGTACTTC.

The genes are TRBV18 and TRBJ1-2; 11 positions agree with TRBD1. The CDR3 covers 16 residues. Germline V lookup: CDR1 KGHSH, CDR2 LQKENI. With V trimmed by 3 bases and J by 4 bases, 7 bases remained unmatched. The CDR3 loop is CASSPRTGGSGYGYTF. The DNA for the CDR3 is TGTGCCAGCTCACCCCGGACAGGGGGCTCAGGCTATGGCTACACCTTC.

The chain uses TRBV19 and TRBJ2-2; maybe TRBD2 (6 bases). Germline V gives CDR1 LNHDA, CDR2 SQIVND (reference sequence). V lost 3 bases and J 6 bases, leaving 11 bases between the germline ends. This CDR3 region has 14 residues. Here the CDR3 reads CASSIIGGAGELFF. The CDR3 DNA is TGTGCCAGTAGTATCATCGGCGGGGCCGGGGAGCTGTTTTTT.

This clone occurred a few times. The rearrangement joins TRBV9 to TRBJ2-1; 14 bases agree with TRBD2. V lost 3 bases, J lost 13 bases, and 9 bases stayed unmatched. This CDR3 contains 15 residues. Germline V gene lookup returns CDR1 SGDLS and CDR2 YYNGEE. DNA of the CDR3: TGTGCCAGCAGCGCGGGACTAGCGGGAGAATTTTCCCAGTTCTTC. Translated, it gives CASSAGLAGEFSQFF.

The V gene is TRBV19, the J gene TRBJ1-2; TRBD1 matches 8 bases. V trimming: 5 bases; J trimming: 6 bases; junction bases outside the gene matches: 14. The CDR3 extends over 16 amino acids. CDR1 is LNHDA, CDR2 SQIVND, per germline (reference sequence). Written as DNA, the CDR3 is TGTGCCAGTAGTCCGTTCAACAGGGGGTATATCGATGGCTACACCTTC. It codes for CASSPFNRGYIDGYTF. The full variable domain, its missing parts supplied by reference TRBV19 and TRBJ1-2, is DGGITQSPKYLFRKEGQNVTLSCEQNLNHDAMYWYRQDPGQGLRLIYYSQIVNDFQKGDIAEGYSVSREKKESFPLTVTSAQKNPTAFYLCASSPFNRGYIDGYTFGSGTRLTVV.

This clone showed up just a few times. This chain connects TRBV10-3 to TRBJ2-4; 10 nucleotides align to TRBD1. The length of the CDR3 is 15 residues. Germline V gene data show CDR1 as ENHRY and CDR2 as SYGVKD. V gave up 6 bases and J gave up 3 bases; unmatched junction bases: 5. CDR3 protein: CAISGTGESKNIQYF. The CDR3 nucleotides read TGTGCCATCAGCGGGACAGGGGAGAGCAAAAACATTCAGTACTTC.

This clone has more than one count but fewer than ten. The V and J genes are TRBV7-9 and TRBJ2-3; D ambiguous. The CDR3 is 12 residues long. The V end was cut by 1 base, the J end by 4 bases, with 3 bases between. Germline lookup yields CDR1 SEHNR and CDR2 FQNEAQ (reference sequence). The CDR3 DNA reads as TGTGCCAGCAGCTTAGTCGCAGATACGCAGTATTTT. It specifies CASSLVADTQYF. Full variable domain (missing parts from reference TRBV7-9 and TRBJ2-3): DTGVSQNPRHKITKRGQNVTFRCDPISEHNRLYWYRQTLGQGPEFLTYFQNEAQLEKSRLLSDRFSAERPKGSFSTLEIQRTEQGDSAMYLCASSLVADTQYFGPGTRLTVL.

This clone was picked up a small number of times. J is TRBJ2-7 and V is TRBV4-3, with TRBD2 matching over 8 bases. J was trimmed by 2 bases and V by 1 base; bases with no gene match: 7. This CDR3 has 16 residues. CDR1 and CDR2 (germline): LGHNA, YSLEER. The CDR3 region is CASSQAGGLVPYEQYF. As DNA, the CDR3 is TGCGCCAGCAGCCAAGCGGGGGGACTAGTTCCCTACGAGCAGTACTTC.

Only a few counts were recorded for this clone. The chain couples TRBV15 to TRBJ1-2; TRBD1 matches 8 bases. The germline V gene has CDR1 LNHNV and CDR2 YYDKDF (reference sequence). The CDR3 runs 14 residues. Unmatched junction bases numbered 4, after V lost 0 bases and J lost 7 bases. CDR3 DNA: TGTGCCACCAGCAGAGACCGCAGGGGGCTTGGCTACACCTTC. The encoded protein is CATSRDRRGLGYTF.

This clone was counted between two and nine times. The V gene is TRBV4-2, the J gene TRBJ2-5, with 14 bases matching TRBD2. Per germline, CDR1 LGHNA and CDR2 YNFKEQ. The ends lost 0 bases at V and 6 bases at J; junction bases unmatched: 6. The CDR3 has 17 amino acids. The CDR3 nucleotides read TGTGCCAGCAGCCAAGAGGGGACTAGCGGGAGTGGGCAGACCCAGTACTTC. This codes for CASSQEGTSGSGQTQYF.

This clone has only a few counts. This chain joins TRBV12-5 and TRBJ2-3, with no clear D. Germline V lookup: CDR1 LGHNT, CDR2 FRNRAP. This CDR3 comprises 14 residues. Trimming left V 7 bases short and J 1 base short, with 12 bases between. The CDR3 DNA sequence: TGTGCTAGTGCCCCTCCACTTGGCACAGATACGCAGTATTTT. Its protein is CASAPPLGTDTQYF.

The genes are TRBV2 and TRBJ2-1; D gene uncertain. CDR3 size: 12 residues. Trimming left V 7 bases short and J 5 bases short, with 9 bases between. Germline assignment: CDR1 SNHLY and CDR2 FYNNEI. The CDR3 is CASTLQNNEQFF. CDR3 bases: TGTGCCAGCACTTTGCAGAACAATGAGCAGTTCTTC.

The chain employs TRBV29-1 and TRBJ1-2; D might be TRBD1 (5 bases). The CDR3 loop spans 12 amino acids. Per germline, CDR1 SQVTM and CDR2 ANQGSEA. The V and J ends lost 4 bases and 4 bases respectively, with 10 bases between them. The CDR3 here is CSVVKGIYGYTF. The CDR3 nucleotides are TGCAGCGTTGTTAAGGGGATCTATGGCTACACCTTC.

The V and J genes are TRBV21-1 and TRBJ1-1. TRBV21-1 is reported as a pseudogene. This CDR3 has 14 residues. The CDR3 DNA reads TGTGCCAGCAACCGGTCTGGGAGGGGCACTGAAGCTTTCTTT. Translation gives CASNRSGRGTEAFF.

The sample holds a few counts of this clone. The chain links TRBV19 to TRBJ2-5; D is ambiguous. Germline values: CDR1 LNHDA, CDR2 SQIVND (reference sequence). CDR3 size: 12 residues. Trimming shortened V by 4 bases and J by 4 bases, and 7 bases separated the two germline ends. CDR3 sequence: CASSTTPETQYF. In DNA form, the CDR3 reads TGTGCCAGTAGTACCACTCCAGAGACCCAGTACTTC.

This clone occurred a few times. This sequence joins TRBV6-6 and TRBJ2-5; D is perhaps TRBD2 (7 bases). The CDR3 is 12 amino acids. CDR1 and CDR2 from the germline V gene are MNHNY and SVGAGI (reference sequence). V was pared by 7 bases and J by 5 bases, with 11 bases between. Here the CDR3 reads CASMGGLETQYF. CDR3 nucleotide sequence: TGTGCCAGCATGGGGGGGCTGGAGACCCAGTACTTC.

This clone has more than one count but fewer than ten. The rearrangement joins TRBV18 to TRBJ2-6, with D maybe TRBD2 (5 bases). Germline CDR1 KGHSH, CDR2 LQKENI. Between the trimmed V and J ends, which lost 0 bases and 4 bases, there was a span of 7 bases. The CDR3 covers 15 residues. The chain's CDR3 is CASSPPWEGANVLTF. DNA for the CDR3: TGTGCCAGCTCACCACCGTGGGAGGGGGCCAACGTCCTGACTTTC.

The chain employs TRBV7-9 and TRBJ2-3, with a tentative D call TRBD2 (5 bases). CDR3 length equals 11 residues. V was shortened by 11 bases and J by 10 bases, with 16 bases between the two germline ends. Germline V gene sequence: CDR1 SEHNR, CDR2 FQNEAQ (reference sequence). The CDR3 spells CAARSEGSQYF. CDR3 DNA sequence: TGTGCCGCCCGGAGCGAGGGTTCGCAGTATTTT.